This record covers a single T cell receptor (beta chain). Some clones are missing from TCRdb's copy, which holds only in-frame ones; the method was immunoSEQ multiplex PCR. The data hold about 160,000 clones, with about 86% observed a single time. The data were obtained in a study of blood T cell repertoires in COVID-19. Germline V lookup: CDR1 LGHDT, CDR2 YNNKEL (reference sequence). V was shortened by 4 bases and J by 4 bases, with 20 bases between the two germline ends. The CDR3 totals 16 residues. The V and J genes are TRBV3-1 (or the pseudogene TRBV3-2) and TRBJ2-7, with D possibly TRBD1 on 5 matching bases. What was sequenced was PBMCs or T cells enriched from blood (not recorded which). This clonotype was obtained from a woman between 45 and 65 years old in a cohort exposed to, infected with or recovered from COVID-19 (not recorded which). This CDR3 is CASSPGHSPAPYEQYF. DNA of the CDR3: TGTGCCAGCAGCCCAGGACACTCCCCCGCTCCTTACGAGCAGTACTTC.